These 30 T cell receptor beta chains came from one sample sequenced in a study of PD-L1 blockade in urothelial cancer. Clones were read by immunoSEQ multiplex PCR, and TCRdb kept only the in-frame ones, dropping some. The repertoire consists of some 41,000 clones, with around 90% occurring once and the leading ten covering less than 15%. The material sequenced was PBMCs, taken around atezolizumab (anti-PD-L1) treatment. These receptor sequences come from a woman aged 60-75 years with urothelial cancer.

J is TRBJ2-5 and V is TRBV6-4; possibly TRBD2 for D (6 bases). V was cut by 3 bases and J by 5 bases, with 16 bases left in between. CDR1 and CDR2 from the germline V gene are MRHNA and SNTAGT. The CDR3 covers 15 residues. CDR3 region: CASSEGPGDVETQYF. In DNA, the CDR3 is TGTGCCAGCAGTGAGGGTCCGGGGGATGTGGAGACCCAGTACTTC.

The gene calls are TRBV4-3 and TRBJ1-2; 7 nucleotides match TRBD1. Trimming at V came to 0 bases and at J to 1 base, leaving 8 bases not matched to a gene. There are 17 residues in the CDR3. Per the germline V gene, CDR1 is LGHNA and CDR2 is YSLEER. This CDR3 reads CASSQDPGTDFNYGYTF. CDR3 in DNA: TGCGCCAGCAGCCAAGACCCCGGGACAGATTTTAACTATGGCTACACCTTC.

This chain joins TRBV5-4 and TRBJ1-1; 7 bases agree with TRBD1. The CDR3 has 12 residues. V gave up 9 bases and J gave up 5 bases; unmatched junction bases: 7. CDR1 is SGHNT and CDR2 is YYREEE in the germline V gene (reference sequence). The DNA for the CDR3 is TGTGCCACTTCTTCAGGGGGTACTGAAGCTTTCTTT. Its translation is CATSSGGTEAFF. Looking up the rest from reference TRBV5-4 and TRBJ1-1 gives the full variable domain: ETGVTQSPTHLIKTRGQQVTLRCSSQSGHNTVSWYQQALGQGPQFIFQYYREEENGRGNFPPRFSGLQFPNYSSELNVNALELDDSALYLCATSSGGTEAFFGQGTRLTVV.

The CDR3 loop is CASSIGRELETQYF. DNA for the CDR3: TGTGCCAGTAGTATAGGCCGGGAGCTAGAGACCCAGTACTTC. This chain joins TRBV19 and TRBJ2-5; a possible D gene is TRBD2 (6 bases). This CDR3 contains 14 residues. From germline, CDR1 is LNHDA and CDR2 SQIVND (reference sequence). Trimming stripped 1 base from V and 4 bases from J, with 10 bases between.

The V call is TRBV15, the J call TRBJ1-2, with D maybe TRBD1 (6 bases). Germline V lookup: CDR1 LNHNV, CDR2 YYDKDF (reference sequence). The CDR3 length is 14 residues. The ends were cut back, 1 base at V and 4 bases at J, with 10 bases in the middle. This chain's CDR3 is CATSRARTAYGYTF. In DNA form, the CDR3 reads TGTGCCACCAGCAGAGCGCGGACAGCCTATGGCTACACCTTC.

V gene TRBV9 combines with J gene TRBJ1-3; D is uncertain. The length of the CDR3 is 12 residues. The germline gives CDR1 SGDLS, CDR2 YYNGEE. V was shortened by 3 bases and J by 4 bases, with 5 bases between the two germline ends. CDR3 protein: CASSGPGNTIYF. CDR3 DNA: TGTGCCAGCAGCGGGCCAGGAAACACCATATATTTT.

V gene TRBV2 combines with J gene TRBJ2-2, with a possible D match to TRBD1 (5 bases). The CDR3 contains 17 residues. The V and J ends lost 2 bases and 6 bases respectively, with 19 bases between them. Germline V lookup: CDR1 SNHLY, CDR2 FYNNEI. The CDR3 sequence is CASSEKIRAKGAGELFF. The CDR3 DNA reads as TGTGCCAGCAGTGAAAAGATCCGGGCCAAAGGGGCCGGGGAGCTGTTTTTT.

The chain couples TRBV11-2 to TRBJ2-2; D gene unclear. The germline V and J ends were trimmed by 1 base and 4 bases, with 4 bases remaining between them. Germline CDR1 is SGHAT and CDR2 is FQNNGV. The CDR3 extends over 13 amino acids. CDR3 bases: TGTGCCAGCAGCTTAGCGGGCACCGGGGAGCTGTTTTTT. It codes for CASSLAGTGELFF.

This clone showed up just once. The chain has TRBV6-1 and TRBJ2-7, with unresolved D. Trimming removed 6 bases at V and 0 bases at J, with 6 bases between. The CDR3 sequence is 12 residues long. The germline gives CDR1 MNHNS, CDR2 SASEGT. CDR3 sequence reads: CASSRDSYEQYF. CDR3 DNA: TGTGCCAGCAGCCGAGACTCCTACGAGCAGTACTTC.

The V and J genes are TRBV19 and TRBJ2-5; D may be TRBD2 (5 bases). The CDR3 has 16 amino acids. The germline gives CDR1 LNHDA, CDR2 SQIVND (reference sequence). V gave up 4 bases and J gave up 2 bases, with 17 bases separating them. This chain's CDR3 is CASSKWAGLNQETQYF. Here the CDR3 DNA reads TGTGCCAGTAGTAAATGGGCCGGACTTAATCAAGAGACCCAGTACTTC.

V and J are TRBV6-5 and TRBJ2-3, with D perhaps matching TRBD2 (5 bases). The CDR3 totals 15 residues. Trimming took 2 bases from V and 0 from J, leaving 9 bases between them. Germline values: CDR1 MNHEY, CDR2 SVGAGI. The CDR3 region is CASSYLGGSTDTQYF. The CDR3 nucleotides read TGTGCCAGCAGTTACCTGGGCGGGAGCACAGATACGCAGTATTTT.

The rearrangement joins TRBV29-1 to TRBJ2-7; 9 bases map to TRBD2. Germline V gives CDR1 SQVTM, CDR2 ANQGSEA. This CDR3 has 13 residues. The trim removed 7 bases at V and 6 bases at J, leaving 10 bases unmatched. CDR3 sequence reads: CSGGVAGVSEQYF. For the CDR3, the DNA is TGCAGCGGAGGAGTAGCGGGAGTGTCCGAGCAGTACTTC.

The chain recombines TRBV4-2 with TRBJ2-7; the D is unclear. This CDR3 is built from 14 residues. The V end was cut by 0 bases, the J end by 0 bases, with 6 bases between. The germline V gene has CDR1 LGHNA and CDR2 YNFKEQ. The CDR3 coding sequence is TGTGCCAGCAGCCAAGATCTTTCCTCCTACGAGCAGTACTTC. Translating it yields CASSQDLSSYEQYF.

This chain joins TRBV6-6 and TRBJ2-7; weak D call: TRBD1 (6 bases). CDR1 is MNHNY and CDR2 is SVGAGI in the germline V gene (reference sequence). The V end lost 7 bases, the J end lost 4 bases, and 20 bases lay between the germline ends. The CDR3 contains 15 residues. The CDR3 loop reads CASNPLVDSKYEQYF. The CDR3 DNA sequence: TGTGCCAGCAACCCTCTAGTGGACAGTAAGTACGAGCAGTACTTC.

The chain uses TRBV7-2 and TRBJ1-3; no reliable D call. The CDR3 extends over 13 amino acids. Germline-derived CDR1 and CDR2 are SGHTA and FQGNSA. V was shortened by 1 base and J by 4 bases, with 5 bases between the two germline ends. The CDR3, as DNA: TGTGCCAGCAGCTTAGTCTTCGGAAACACCATATATTTT. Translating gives CASSLVFGNTIYF.

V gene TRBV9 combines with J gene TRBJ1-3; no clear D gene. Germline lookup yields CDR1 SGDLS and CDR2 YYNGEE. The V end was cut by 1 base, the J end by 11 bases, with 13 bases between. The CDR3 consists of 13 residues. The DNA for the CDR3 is TGTGCCAGCAGCGTACAAAATGGTCCGGCCATATATTTT. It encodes CASSVQNGPAIYF.

The CDR3 here is CASSERWRGEKLFF. In DNA, the CDR3 is TGTGCCAGCAGTGAAAGGTGGAGGGGTGAAAAACTGTTTTTT. The V call is TRBV6-1, the J call TRBJ1-4; possible D gene TRBD1, 5 bases. This CDR3 is built from 14 residues. V was trimmed by 2 bases and J by 7 bases, leaving 11 bases between them. Germline V gene lookup returns CDR1 MNHNS and CDR2 SASEGT.

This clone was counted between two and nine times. CDR3 region: CASSIGDRAYGYTF. For the CDR3, the DNA is TGTGCCAGTAGTATAGGAGACAGGGCCTATGGCTACACCTTC. This sequence joins TRBV19 and TRBJ1-2, with TRBD1 matching 7 bases. The J segment lost 4 bases and the V segment lost 1 base, leaving 3 bases of the junction unmatched. From germline, CDR1 is LNHDA and CDR2 SQIVND (reference sequence). CDR3 length: 14 amino acids. The complete variable domain, with remaining parts taken from reference TRBV19 and TRBJ1-2, reads DGGITQSPKYLFRKEGQNVTLSCEQNLNHDAMYWYRQDPGQGLRLIYYSQIVNDFQKGDIAEGYSVSREKKESFPLTVTSAQKNPTAFYLCASSIGDRAYGYTFGSGTRLTVV.

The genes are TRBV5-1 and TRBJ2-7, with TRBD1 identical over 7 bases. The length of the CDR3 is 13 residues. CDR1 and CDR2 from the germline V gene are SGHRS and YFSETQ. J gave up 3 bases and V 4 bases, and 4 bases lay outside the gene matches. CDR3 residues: CASSTGQLYEQYF. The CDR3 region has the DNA TGCGCCAGCAGCACGGGACAGCTCTACGAGCAGTACTTC. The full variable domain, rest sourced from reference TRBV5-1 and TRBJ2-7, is KAGVTQTPRYLIKTRGQQVTLSCSPISGHRSVSWYQQTPGQGLQFLFEYFSETQRNKGNFPGRFSGRQFSNSRSEMNVSTLELGDSALYLCASSTGQLYEQYFGPGTRLTVT.

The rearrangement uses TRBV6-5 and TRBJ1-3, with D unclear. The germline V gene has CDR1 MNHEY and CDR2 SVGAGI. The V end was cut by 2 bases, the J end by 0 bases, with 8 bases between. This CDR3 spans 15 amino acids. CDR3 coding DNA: TGTGCCAGCAGTTACCGGGGTGTCTCTGGAAACACCATATATTTT. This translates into CASSYRGVSGNTIYF.

The DNA for the CDR3 is TGTGCCAGCAGCTTGTTGGCAGGGGGCTTTAGCAATCAGCCCCAGCATTTT. Protein: CASSLLAGGFSNQPQHF. This chain connects TRBV5-8 to TRBJ1-5; 8 nucleotides match TRBD1. Germline V gene sequence: CDR1 SGHTS, CDR2 YDEGEE. Losses at the gene ends were 1 base for V and 0 bases for J; bases not matched to a gene: 6. This CDR3 has 17 amino acids.

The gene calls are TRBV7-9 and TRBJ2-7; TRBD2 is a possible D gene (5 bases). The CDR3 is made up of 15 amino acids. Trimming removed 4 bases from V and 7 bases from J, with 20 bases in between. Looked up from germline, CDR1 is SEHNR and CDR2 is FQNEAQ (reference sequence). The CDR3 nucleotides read TGTGCCAGCAGCTCGGACCGTCAGAGGGTTCGGGAGCAGTACTTC. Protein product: CASSSDRQRVREQYF.

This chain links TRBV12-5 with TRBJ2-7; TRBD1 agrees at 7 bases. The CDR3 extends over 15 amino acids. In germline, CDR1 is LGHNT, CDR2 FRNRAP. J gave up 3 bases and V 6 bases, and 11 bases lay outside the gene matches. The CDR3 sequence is CASGPPGQEDYEQYF. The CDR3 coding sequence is TGTGCTAGTGGCCCCCCAGGACAGGAAGACTACGAGCAGTACTTC.

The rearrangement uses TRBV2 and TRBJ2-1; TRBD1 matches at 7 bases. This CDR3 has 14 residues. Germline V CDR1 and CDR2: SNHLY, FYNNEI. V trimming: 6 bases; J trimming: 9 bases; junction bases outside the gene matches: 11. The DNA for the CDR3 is TGTGCCAGCAGGGGGACAGCAAGTGGCGGTGAGCAGTTCTTC. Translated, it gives CASRGTASGGEQFF.

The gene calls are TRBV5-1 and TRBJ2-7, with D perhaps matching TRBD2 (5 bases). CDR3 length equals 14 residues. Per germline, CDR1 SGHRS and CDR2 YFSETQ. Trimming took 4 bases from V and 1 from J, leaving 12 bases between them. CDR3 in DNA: TGCGCCAGCAGCCCGCCGGGAAATTCCTACGAGCAGTACTTC. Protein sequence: CASSPPGNSYEQYF.

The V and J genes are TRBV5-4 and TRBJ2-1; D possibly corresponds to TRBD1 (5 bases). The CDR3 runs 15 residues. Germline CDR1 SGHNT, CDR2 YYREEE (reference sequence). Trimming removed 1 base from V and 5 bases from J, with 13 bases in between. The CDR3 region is CASSLRWGRDNEQFF. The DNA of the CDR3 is TGTGCCAGCAGCTTGAGGTGGGGCAGGGACAATGAGCAGTTCTTC.

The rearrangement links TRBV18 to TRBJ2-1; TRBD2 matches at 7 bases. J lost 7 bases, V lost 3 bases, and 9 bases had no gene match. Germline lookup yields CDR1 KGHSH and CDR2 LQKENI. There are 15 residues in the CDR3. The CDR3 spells CASSPSGGGRNEQFF. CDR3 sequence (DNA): TGTGCCAGCTCACCTAGCGGCGGGGGAAGGAATGAGCAGTTCTTC.

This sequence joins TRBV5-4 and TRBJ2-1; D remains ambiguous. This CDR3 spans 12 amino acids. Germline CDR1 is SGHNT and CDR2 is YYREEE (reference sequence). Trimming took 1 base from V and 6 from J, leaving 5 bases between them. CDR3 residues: CASSLLLNEQFF. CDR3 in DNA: TGTGCCAGCAGCTTGCTCCTCAATGAGCAGTTCTTC.

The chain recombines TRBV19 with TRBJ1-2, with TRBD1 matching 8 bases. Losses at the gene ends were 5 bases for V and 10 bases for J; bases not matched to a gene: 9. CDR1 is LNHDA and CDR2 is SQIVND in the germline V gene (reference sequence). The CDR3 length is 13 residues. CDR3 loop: CASSSRTGLSYTF. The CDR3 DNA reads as TGTGCCAGTAGTTCTCGGACAGGGTTATCCTACACCTTC.

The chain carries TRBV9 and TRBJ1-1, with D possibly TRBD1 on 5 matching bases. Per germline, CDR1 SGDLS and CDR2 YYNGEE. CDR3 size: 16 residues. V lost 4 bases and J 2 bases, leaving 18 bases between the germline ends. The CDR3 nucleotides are TGTGCCAGCAGCCAGCGGGAGGGGATGGGAAACACTGAAGCTTTCTTT. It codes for CASSQREGMGNTEAFF.